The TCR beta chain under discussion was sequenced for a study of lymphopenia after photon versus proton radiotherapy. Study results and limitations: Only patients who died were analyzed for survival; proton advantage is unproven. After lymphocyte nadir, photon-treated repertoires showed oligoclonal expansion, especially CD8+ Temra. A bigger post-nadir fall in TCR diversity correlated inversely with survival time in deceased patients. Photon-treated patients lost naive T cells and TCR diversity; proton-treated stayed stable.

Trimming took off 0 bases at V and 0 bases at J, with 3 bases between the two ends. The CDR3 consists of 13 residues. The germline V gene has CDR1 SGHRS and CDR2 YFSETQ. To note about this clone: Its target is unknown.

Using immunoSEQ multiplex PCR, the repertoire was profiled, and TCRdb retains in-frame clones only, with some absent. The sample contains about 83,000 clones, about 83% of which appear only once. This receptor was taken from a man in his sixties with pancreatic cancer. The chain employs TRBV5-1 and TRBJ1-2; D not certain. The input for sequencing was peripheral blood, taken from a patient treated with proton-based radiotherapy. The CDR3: CASSLDTNYGYTF. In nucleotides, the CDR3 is TGCGCCAGCAGCTTGGACACTAACTATGGCTACACCTTC.